These T cell receptor beta chains were read from a single sample in a study of T cells after yellow fever vaccination. TCRdb analysed the 5' RACE reads with MiXCR anew, one entry per CDR3 protein. The table has under 550,000 distinct CDR3 sequences, just over 20% seen once. The sample consisted of PBMCs, taken roughly 20 days after the first yellow fever vaccination. The origin of the receptors is a man aged 18 to 30 who received the YFV17D yellow fever vaccine. Each CDR3 is given with its conserved first and last residue. A D gene is named only where the DNA matches it firmly. Rows may omit the clone size; those that give it use once, few, many or a size class.

TRBJ2-3 | TRBV3-1 | few | - | CASSPLPGASTDTQYF | TGTGCCAGCAGCCCCCTCCCGGGGGCTAGCACAGATACGCAGTATTTT
TRBJ1-1 | TRBV30 | - | - | CAWSVQGRRAEAFF | TGTGCCTGGAGTGTTCAGGGGCGGAGGGCTGAAGCTTTCTTT
TRBJ1-2 | TRBV29-1 | - | - | CSVVARVSGGYTF | TGCAGCGTTGTAGCCAGGGTATCGGGAGGCTACACCTTC
TRBJ2-3 | TRBV7-9 | - | - | CASSLEAQSTDTQYF | TGTGCCAGCAGCTTAGAGGCTCAGTCCACAGATACGCAGTATTTT
TRBJ2-1 | TRBV7-3 | - | - | CASSSLPQGNEQFF | TGTGCCAGCAGCTCCCTTCCTCAGGGGAATGAGCAGTTCTTC
TRBJ2-3 | TRBV7-9 | few | - | CASSSGFSTDTQYF | TGTGCCAGCAGCTCCGGGTTTAGCACAGATACGCAGTATTTT
TRBJ2-6 | TRBV7-6 | once | - | CASSSRGGTGANVLTF | TGTGCCAGCAGCTCAAGAGGGGGGACCGGGGCCAACGTCCTGACTTTC
TRBJ1-5 | TRBV3-1 | - | - | CASSPGPEQGGQPQHF | TGTGCCAGCAGCCCAGGGCCGGAGCAGGGTGGTCAGCCCCAGCATTTT
TRBJ2-7 | TRBV20-1 | - | TRBD1 | CSARGQGSNYEQYF | TGCAGTGCTAGAGGACAGGGATCCAATTACGAGCAGTACTTC
TRBJ2-2 | TRBV19 | - | - | CASSMGPAANTGELFF | TGTGCCAGTAGTATGGGTCCGGCAGCGAACACCGGGGAGCTGTTTTTT
TRBJ2-1 | TRBV6-5 | - | - | CASSYKAVGDEQFF | TGTGCCAGCAGTTATAAAGCGGTCGGGGATGAGCAGTTCTTC
TRBJ2-3 | TRBV5-1 | - | TRBD2 | CASSLFSVRGGDTQYF | TGCGCCAGCAGCTTGTTTTCGGTCCGGGGGGGGGATACGCAGTATTTT
TRBJ2-5 | TRBV6-2/TRBV6-3 | few | TRBD2 | CASSYRASGEETQYF | TGTGCCAGCAGTTACAGGGCTAGCGGGGAGGAGACCCAGTACTTC
TRBJ2-5 | TRBV4-3 | - | - | CASSQDDYQETQYF | TGCGCCAGCAGCCAAGACGATTACCAAGAGACCCAGTACTTC
TRBJ1-6 | TRBV6-5 | few | - | CASSYQGMGSPLHF | TGTGCCAGCAGTTATCAGGGGATGGGCTCACCCCTCCACTTT
TRBJ1-2 | TRBV11-1 | few | - | CASSLTGSDGYGYTF | TGTGCCAGCAGCCTTACAGGATCAGACGGATATGGCTACACCTTC
TRBJ2-1 | TRBV5-1 | few | TRBD2 | CASSLLGGAGGYNEQFF | TGCGCCAGCAGCTTACTCGGGGGGGCCGGGGGGTACAATGAGCAGTTCTTC
TRBJ2-5 | TRBV7-8 | - | - | CASSLALGQIKRQETQYF | TGTGCCAGCAGCTTAGCTCTCGGGCAGATCAAAAGACAAGAGACCCAGTACTTC
TRBJ2-5 | TRBV29-1 | many | - | CSVAGLQETQYF | TGCAGCGTTGCGGGACTGCAAGAGACCCAGTACTTC
TRBJ1-6 | TRBV7-9 | - | - | CASSSGRSYNSPLHF | TGTGCCAGCAGCTCCGGCCGCTCCTATAATTCACCCCTCCACTTT
TRBJ1-1 | TRBV20-1 | few | TRBD1 | CSAHSKSGTGLPEAFF | TGCAGTGCTCATTCTAAGTCCGGGACAGGGCTACCTGAAGCTTTCTTT
TRBJ2-1 | TRBV5-1 | many | - | CASSIADSYNEQFF | TGCGCCAGCAGCATCGCTGACTCCTACAATGAGCAGTTCTTC
TRBJ1-5 | TRBV6-2/TRBV6-3 | - | - | CASTQTYRYSNQPQHF | TGTGCCAGCACCCAGACCTACAGGTATAGCAATCAGCCCCAGCATTTT
TRBJ2-1 | TRBV25-1 | few | - | CASSTMSDSIVNEQFF | TGTGCCAGCAGCACTATGAGCGACAGTATAGTCAATGAGCAGTTCTTC
TRBJ2-1 | TRBV20-1 | few | - | CSARENMDSYNEQFF | TGCAGTGCTAGAGAGAATATGGATTCCTACAATGAGCAGTTCTTC
TRBJ1-1 | TRBV4-2 | - | - | CASSRPGVDTEAFF | TGTGCCAGCAGCCGGCCTGGGGTGGACACTGAAGCTTTCTTT
TRBJ2-5 | TRBV7-3 | few | - | CASSQDRNQETQYF | TGTGCCAGCAGTCAAGACAGAAACCAAGAGACCCAGTACTTC
TRBJ2-5 | TRBV4-2 | few | - | CASSQDLARGGETQYF | TGTGCCAGCAGCCAAGATCTGGCCAGGGGTGGAGAGACCCAGTACTTC
TRBJ2-5 | TRBV19 | once | - | CASSGTEKETQYF | TGTGCCAGCTCCGGGACTGAGAAAGAGACCCAGTACTTC
TRBJ2-2 | TRBV3-1 | - | - | CASSKGVGAIQTGELFF | TGTGCCAGCAGCAAAGGAGTGGGGGCCATTCAAACCGGGGAGCTGTTTTTT
TRBJ1-2 | TRBV3-1 | few | - | CASSPGQYGYTF | TGTGCCAGCAGCCCGGGGCAATATGGCTACACCTTC
TRBJ1-2 | TRBV20-1 | few | TRBD1 | CSASGTGKFTYGYTF | TGCAGTGCTAGTGGGACAGGGAAGTTTACCTATGGCTACACCTTC
TRBJ1-1 | TRBV19 | few | - | CASSPIGSTEAFF | TGTGCCAGTAGTCCAATTGGGTCCACTGAAGCTTTCTTT
TRBJ1-6 | TRBV7-9 | few | TRBD1 | CASSWTGPNSPLHF | TGTGCCAGCAGCTGGACAGGGCCCAATTCACCCCTCCACTTT
TRBJ1-2 | TRBV7-2 | - | - | CASSFEGGRSSGYTF | TGTGCCAGCAGCTTCGAGGGGGGGCGGTCGTCCGGCTACACCTTC
TRBJ2-3 | TRBV24-1 | few | - | CATRAAATDTQYF | TGTGCCACCCGGGCGGCGGCCACAGATACGCAGTATTTT
TRBJ2-7 | TRBV7-9 | - | - | CASSFGVRCEQYF | TGTGCCAGCAGCTTTGGGGTCCGCTGCGAGCAGTACTTC
TRBJ2-1 | TRBV5-1 | - | TRBD2 | CASRRAGETYNEQFF | TGCGCCAGCAGGAGGGCGGGGGAGACCTACAATGAGCAGTTCTTC
TRBJ1-1 | TRBV12-3/TRBV12-4 | many | - | CASSGQLNTEAFF | TGTGCCAGCAGTGGGCAGCTGAACACTGAAGCTTTCTTT
TRBJ1-2 | TRBV6-1 | - | - | CASSPRTENYGYTF | TGTGCCAGCAGTCCACGGACAGAAAACTATGGCTACACCTTC
TRBJ2-3 | TRBV12-3/TRBV12-4 | - | TRBD2 | CASSTGTSRPTDTQYF | TGTGCCAGCAGTACTGGGACTAGCCGGCCCACAGATACGCAGTATTTT
TRBJ1-2 | TRBV14 | - | - | CASSQPRGAGYGYTF | TGTGCCAGCAGCCAACCCCGGGGGGCAGGCTATGGCTACACCTTC
TRBJ1-5 | TRBV4-1 | - | TRBD1 | CASSQEDRAGQPQHF | TGCGCCAGCAGCCAAGAAGACAGGGCCGGTCAGCCCCAGCATTTT
TRBJ2-3 | TRBV5-5 | few | - | CASRRDATDTQYF | TGTGCCAGCAGGCGGGACGCCACTGATACGCAGTATTTT
TRBJ1-5 | TRBV20-1 | few | - | CSARDPRDSNQPQHF | TGCAGTGCTAGAGATCCCCGTGACAGCAATCAGCCCCAGCATTTT
TRBJ2-5 | TRBV5-8 | few | - | CASSPGEVMYQETQYF | TGTGCCAGCAGCCCCGGAGAGGTGATGTACCAAGAGACCCAGTACTTC